Sequencing of this T cell receptor beta chain was carried out in a study of CD8+ T cells in alopecia areata. In each case, RNA was isolated and then reverse transcribed into cDNA as the sequencing template. Data came from immunoSEQ multiplex PCR; TCRdb stores just in-frame clones and leaves some out. The sample shows about 110,000 clones, around 59% of them seen only once. The CDR3 has 13 amino acids. The germline V gene has CDR1 SGHVS and CDR2 FNYEAQ. V was pared by 5 bases and J by 0 bases, with 8 bases between. Findings of the study overall: Elevated clonality characterized lesional scalp relative to normal scalp, particularly in alopecia totalis/universalis. Patients shared TCRs less clearly than mice did, possibly owing to HLA.

For this clone: The antigen is unknown.

The chain employs TRBV7-6 and TRBJ2-7; D call uncertain. Sequencing was done on a sample of CD8+ T cells sorted from blood. The clonotype was recovered from a human donor in good health. As DNA, the CDR3 is TGTGCCAGCAGCCCGGATTTCTCCTACGAGCAGTACTTC. It yields the protein CASSPDFSYEQYF.